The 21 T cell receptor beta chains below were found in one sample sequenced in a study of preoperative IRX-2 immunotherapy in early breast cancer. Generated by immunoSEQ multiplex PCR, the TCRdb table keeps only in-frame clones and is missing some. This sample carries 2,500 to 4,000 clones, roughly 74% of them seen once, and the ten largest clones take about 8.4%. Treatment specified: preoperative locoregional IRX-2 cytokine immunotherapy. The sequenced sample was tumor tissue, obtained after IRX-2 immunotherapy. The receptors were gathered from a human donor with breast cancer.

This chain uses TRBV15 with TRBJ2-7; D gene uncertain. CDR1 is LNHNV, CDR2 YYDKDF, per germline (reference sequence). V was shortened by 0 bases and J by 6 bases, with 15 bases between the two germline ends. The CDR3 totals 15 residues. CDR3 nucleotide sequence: TGTGCCACCAGCAGAGATCTCGCCGGCTGGGGCGAGCAGTACTTC. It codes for CATSRDLAGWGEQYF.

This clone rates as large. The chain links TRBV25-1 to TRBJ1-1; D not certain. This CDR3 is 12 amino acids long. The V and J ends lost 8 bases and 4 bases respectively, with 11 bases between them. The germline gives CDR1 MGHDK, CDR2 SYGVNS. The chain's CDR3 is CASRLTLTEAFF. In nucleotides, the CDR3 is TGTGCCAGCCGACTGACACTCACTGAAGCTTTCTTT. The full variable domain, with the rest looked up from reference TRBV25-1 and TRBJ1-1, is EADIYQTPRYLVIGTGKKITLECSQTMGHDKMYWYQQDPGMELHLIHYSYGVNSTEKGDLSSESTVSRIRTEHFPLTLESARPSHTSQYLCASRLTLTEAFFGQGTRLTVV.

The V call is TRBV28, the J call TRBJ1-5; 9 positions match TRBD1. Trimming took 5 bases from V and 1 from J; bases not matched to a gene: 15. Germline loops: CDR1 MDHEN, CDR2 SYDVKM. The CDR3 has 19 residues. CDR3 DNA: TGTGCCAGCAGTCCCCTGGGGAACAGGGGGCTAGGGAGCAATCAGCCCCAGCATTTT. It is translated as CASSPLGNRGLGSNQPQHF.

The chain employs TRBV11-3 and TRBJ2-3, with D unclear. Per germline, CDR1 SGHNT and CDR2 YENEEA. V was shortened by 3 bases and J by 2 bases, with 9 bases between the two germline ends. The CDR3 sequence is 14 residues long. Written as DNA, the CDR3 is TGTGCCAGCAGCTTGGGTCGGGCCACAGATACGCAGTATTTT. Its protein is CASSLGRATDTQYF.

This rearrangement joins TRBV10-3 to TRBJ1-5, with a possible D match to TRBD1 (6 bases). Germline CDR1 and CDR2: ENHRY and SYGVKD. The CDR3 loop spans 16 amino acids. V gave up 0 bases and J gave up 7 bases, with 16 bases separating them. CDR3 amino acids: CAISESLQGRGQPQHF. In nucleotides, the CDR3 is TGTGCCATCAGTGAGTCGCTTCAGGGGCGCGGGCAGCCCCAGCATTTT.

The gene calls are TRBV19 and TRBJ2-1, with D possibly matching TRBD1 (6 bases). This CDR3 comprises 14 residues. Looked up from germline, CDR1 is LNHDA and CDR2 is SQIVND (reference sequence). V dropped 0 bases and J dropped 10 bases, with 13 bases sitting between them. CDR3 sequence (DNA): TGTGCCAGTAGTATAGACGGATTAGGGACAGAGCAGTTCTTC. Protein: CASSIDGLGTEQFF.

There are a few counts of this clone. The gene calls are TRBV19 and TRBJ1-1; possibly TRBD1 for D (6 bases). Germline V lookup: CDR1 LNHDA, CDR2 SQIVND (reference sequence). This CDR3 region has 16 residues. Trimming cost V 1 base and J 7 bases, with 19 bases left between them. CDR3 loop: CASSIVGWGQRDEAFF. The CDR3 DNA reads TGTGCCAGTAGTATAGTGGGCTGGGGGCAGAGAGATGAAGCTTTCTTT.

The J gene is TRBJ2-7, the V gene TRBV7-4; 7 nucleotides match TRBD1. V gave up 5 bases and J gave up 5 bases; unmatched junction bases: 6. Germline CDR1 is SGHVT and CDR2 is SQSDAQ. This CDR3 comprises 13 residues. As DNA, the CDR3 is TGTGCCAGCAGCCGGTCCGGGACAGACGAGCAGTACTTC. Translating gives CASSRSGTDEQYF. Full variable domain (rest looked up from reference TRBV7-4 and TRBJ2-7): GAGVSQSPRYKVAKRGRDVALRCDSISGHVTLYWYRQTLGQGSEVLTYSQSDAQRDKSGRPSGRFSAERPERSVSTLKIQRTEQGDSAVYLCASSRSGTDEQYFGPGTRLTVT.

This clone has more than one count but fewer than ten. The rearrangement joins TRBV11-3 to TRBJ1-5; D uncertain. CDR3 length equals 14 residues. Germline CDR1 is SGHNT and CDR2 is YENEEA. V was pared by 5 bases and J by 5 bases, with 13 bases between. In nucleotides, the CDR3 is TGTGCCAGCAGCACTAGTCCGATCGATCAGCCCCAGCATTTT. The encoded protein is CASSTSPIDQPQHF.

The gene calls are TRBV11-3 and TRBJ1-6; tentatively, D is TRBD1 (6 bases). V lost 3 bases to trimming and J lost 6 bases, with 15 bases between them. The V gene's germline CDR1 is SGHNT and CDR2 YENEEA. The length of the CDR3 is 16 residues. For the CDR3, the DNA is TGTGCCAGCAGCTTTGGAGGGGGTTGGGTTAATTCACCCCTCCACTTT. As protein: CASSFGGGWVNSPLHF.

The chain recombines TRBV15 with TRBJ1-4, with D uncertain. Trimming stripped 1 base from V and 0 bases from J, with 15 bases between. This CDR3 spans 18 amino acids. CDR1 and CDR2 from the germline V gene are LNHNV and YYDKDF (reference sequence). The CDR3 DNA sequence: TGTGCCACCAGCAGAGTGGAGGGAGGGTTAGCAACTAATGAAAAACTGTTTTTT. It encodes CATSRVEGGLATNEKLFF.

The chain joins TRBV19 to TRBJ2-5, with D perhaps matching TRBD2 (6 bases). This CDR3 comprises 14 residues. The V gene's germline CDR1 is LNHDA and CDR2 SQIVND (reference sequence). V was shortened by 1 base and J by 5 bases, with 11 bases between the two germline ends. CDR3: CASSIAGGLETQYF. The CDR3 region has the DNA TGTGCCAGTAGTATAGCTGGAGGGCTGGAGACCCAGTACTTC. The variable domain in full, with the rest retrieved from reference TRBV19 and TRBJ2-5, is DGGITQSPKYLFRKEGQNVTLSCEQNLNHDAMYWYRQDPGQGLRLIYYSQIVNDFQKGDIAEGYSVSREKKESFPLTVTSAQKNPTAFYLCASSIAGGLETQYFGPGTRLLVL.

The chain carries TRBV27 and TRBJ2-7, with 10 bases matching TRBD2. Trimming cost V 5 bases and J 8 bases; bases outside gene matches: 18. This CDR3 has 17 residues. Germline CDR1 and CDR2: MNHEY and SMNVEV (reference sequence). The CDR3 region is CASSPSPSSGSGKKQYF. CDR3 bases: TGTGCCAGCAGTCCATCGCCCTCTAGCGGGAGTGGTAAAAAGCAGTACTTC.

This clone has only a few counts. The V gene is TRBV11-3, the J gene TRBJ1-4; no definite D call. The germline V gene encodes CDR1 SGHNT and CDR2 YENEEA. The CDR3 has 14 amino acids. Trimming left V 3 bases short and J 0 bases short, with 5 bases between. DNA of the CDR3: TGTGCCAGCAGCTTGGCCGCAACTAATGAAAAACTGTTTTTT. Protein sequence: CASSLAATNEKLFF.

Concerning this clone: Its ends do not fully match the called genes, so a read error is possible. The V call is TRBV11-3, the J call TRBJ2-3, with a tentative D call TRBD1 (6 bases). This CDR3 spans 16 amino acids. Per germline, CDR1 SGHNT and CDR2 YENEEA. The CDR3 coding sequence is TGTGTCAGCAGTCTAGTGGTGGGGGCGAGCACAGATACGCAGTATTTT. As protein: CVSSLVVGASTDTQYF.

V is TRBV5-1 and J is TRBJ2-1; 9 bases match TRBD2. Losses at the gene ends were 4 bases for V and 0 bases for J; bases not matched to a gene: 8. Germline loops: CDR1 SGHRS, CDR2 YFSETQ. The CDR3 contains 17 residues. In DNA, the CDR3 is TGCGCCAGCAGCCCCGGGACTAGCAGAAGCTCCTACAATGAGCAGTTCTTC. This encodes CASSPGTSRSSYNEQFF. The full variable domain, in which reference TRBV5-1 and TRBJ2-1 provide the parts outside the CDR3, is KAGVTQTPRYLIKTRGQQVTLSCSPISGHRSVSWYQQTPGQGLQFLFEYFSETQRNKGNFPGRFSGRQFSNSRSEMNVSTLELGDSALYLCASSPGTSRSSYNEQFFGPGTRLTVL.

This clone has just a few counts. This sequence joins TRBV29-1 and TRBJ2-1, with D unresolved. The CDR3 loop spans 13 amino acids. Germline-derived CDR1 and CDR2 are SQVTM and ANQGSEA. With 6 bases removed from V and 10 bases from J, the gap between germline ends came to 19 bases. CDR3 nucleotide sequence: TGCAGCGTACATTGGAAACGACCCGGCGAGCAGTTCTTC. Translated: CSVHWKRPGEQFF.

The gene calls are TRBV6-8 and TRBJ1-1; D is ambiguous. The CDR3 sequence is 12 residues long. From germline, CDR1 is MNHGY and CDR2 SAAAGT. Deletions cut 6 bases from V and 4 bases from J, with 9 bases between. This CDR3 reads CASRSMGTEAFF. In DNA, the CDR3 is TGTGCCAGCAGGTCTATGGGCACTGAAGCTTTCTTT.

The CDR3 region has the DNA TGCGCCAGCAGCCCGCGACAGGGGGCTTACGAGCAGTACTTC. Translation gives CASSPRQGAYEQYF. The chain combines TRBV4-1 with TRBJ2-7; 10 bases match TRBD1. Trimming took 4 bases from V and 4 from J; bases not matched to a gene: 4. CDR3 length equals 14 residues. Per the germline V gene, CDR1 is MGHRA and CDR2 is YSYEKL.

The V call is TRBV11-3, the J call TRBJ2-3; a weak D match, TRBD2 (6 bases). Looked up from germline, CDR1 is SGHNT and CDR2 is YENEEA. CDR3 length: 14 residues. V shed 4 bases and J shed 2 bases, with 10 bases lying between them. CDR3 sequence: CASSWDSYTDTQYF. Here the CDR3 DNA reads TGTGCCAGCAGCTGGGACTCCTACACAGATACGCAGTATTTT.

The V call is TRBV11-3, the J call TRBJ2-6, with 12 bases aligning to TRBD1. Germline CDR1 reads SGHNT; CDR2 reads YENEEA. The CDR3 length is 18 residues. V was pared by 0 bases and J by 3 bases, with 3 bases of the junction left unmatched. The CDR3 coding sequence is TGTGCCAGCAGCTTAGAAGGGACAGGGGGCTTTGGGGCCAACGTCCTGACTTTC. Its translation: CASSLEGTGGFGANVLTF.